This paragraph reports one T cell receptor (beta chain). Germline V gene lookup returns CDR1 KGHSH and CDR2 LQKENI. The CDR3 consists of 12 residues. The V segment lost 5 bases and the J segment 6 bases; nucleotides outside the gene matches: 4. This record comes from a study of technical replicates of blood from several donors. Profiling relied on immunoSEQ multiplex PCR, and the TCRdb table lists in-frame clones only, not all of them. The sample lists about 80,000 clones; about 91% were seen once. This sequence originates from a human donor in good health. V is TRBV18 and J is TRBJ2-7, with TRBD1 matching over 7 bases. The sample consisted of T cells isolated from PBMCs. The chain's CDR3 is CASSSTGAEQYF. In DNA, the CDR3 is TGTGCCAGCTCATCCACAGGGGCCGAGCAGTACTTC.